This T cell receptor beta chain stems from a study of CD8 T cells in Susac syndrome. General study findings and limits: The study conceded that relatively few individuals underwent its TCR sequencing and HLA analysis.

Germline trimming cut 7 bases from V and 4 bases from J; bases unmatched to any gene: 3. The CDR3 has 14 residues. CDR1 is SQVTM, CDR2 ANQGSEA, per germline. After extraction with the RNeasy kit, roughly 0.45 to 1 ug of the RNA was reverse transcribed using random hexamers. Multiplex immunoSEQ PCR targeted 54 Vbeta and 13 Jbeta TCR beta segments. TCRdb passed the immunoSEQ multiplex PCR reads through MiXCR, listing each CDR3 protein once. There are about 250,000 distinct CDR3 sequences in the sample; just over 90% occur only once, and less than 0.075% lies in the top ten. A note on this clonotype: What it recognizes is unknown.

The authors carried out high-throughput sequencing of TCR beta. They applied it to CD8+ and CD4+ T cells obtained from blood. TEMRA cells were FACS-enriched, unlike CD8+ and CD4+ T cells, which were negatively isolated. The J gene is TRBJ2-1, the V gene TRBV29-1; 14 nucleotides match TRBD2. The receptor comes from a human donor with multiple sclerosis. Sequenced: CD4+ T cells from PBMCs. CDR3 amino acids: CSGRTSGRYNEQFF. CDR3 DNA: TGCAGCGGCAGGACTAGCGGGAGGTACAATGAGCAGTTCTTC.